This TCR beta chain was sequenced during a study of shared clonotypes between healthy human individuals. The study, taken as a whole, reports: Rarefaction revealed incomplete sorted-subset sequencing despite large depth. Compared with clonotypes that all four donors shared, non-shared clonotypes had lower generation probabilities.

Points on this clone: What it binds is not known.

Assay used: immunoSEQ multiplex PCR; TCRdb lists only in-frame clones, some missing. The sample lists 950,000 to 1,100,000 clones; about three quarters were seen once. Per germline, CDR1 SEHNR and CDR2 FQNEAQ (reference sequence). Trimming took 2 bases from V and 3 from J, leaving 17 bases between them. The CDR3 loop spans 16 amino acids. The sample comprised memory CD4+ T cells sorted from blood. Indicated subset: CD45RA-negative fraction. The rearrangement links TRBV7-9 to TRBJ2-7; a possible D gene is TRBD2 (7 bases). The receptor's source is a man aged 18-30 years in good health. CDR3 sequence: CASSLFLGGVNYEQYF. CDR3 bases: TGTGCCAGCAGCTTATTCTTAGGGGGGGTCAACTACGAGCAGTACTTC.